The 8 T cell receptor beta chains given below trace back to one sample, sequenced in a study of T cells in Graves' hyperthyroidism and ophthalmopathy. RNA transcripts gave rise to amplified TCR beta CDR3 regions. TCR CDR3 underwent first-round RT-PCR with the HTBI primer set. Via MiXCR, TCRdb re-called the multiplex PCR reads, giving one row per CDR3 protein. The sample includes a few hundred thousand distinct CDR3 sequences, 15% to 17% of them seen just once. Sequencing was done on a sample of blood. These receptors originate from a woman aged 18-29 years with Graves' hyperthyroidism that later progressed to Graves' ophthalmopathy.

This clonotype was seen only a few times. The chain is built from TRBV11-3 and TRBJ2-3; 10 bases fit TRBD2. The trim removed 5 bases at V and 3 bases at J, leaving 5 bases unmatched. The CDR3 spans 15 residues. Germline lookup yields CDR1 SGHNT and CDR2 YENEEA. CDR3 sequence reads: CASSASGRGTDTQYF. CDR3 in DNA: TGTGCCAGCAGCGCGAGCGGGAGGGGAACAGATACGCAGTATTTT.

The chain links TRBV4-1 to TRBJ2-6; 14 nucleotides align to TRBD2. The V gene end was trimmed by 4 bases and the J gene end by 1 base; junction bases not matched to a gene: 9. The CDR3 totals 20 residues. Germline V gene data show CDR1 as MGHRA and CDR2 as YSYEKL. The DNA of the CDR3 is TGCGCCAGCAGCCCCTGGACTAGCGGGAGGAAGGGGTCTGGGGCCAACGTCCTGACTTTC. Translation gives CASSPWTSGRKGSGANVLTF.

This chain joins TRBV7-2 and TRBJ1-1; the D is unclear. The germline V and J ends were trimmed by 6 bases and 6 bases, with 17 bases remaining between them. The CDR3 loop spans 14 amino acids. Germline V gives CDR1 SGHTA, CDR2 FQGNSA. In nucleotides, the CDR3 is TGTGCCAGCAGTCCGCCGGTGAGGCCGGCTGAAGCTTTCTTT. It is translated as CASSPPVRPAEAFF.

The sample holds many counts of this clonotype. The J gene is TRBJ2-7, the V gene TRBV15; D uncertain. CDR1 and CDR2 (germline): LNHNV, YYDKDF (reference sequence). Trimming shortened V by 0 bases and J by 0 bases, and 9 bases separated the two germline ends. The CDR3 runs 15 residues. In nucleotides, the CDR3 is TGTGCCACCAGCAGAGAACGGCCGAGCTCCTACGAGCAGTACTTC. This translates into CATSRERPSSYEQYF.

Turning to this clonotype: A much more abundant neighbour one base away suggests this may be a read error. This sequence joins TRBV27 and TRBJ1-5, with D unresolved. This CDR3 comprises 16 residues. The germline V gene has CDR1 MNHEY and CDR2 SMNVEV (reference sequence). Between the trimmed V and J ends, which lost 5 bases and 0 bases, there was a span of 14 bases. The chain's CDR3 is CASSPSEGDSNQPQHF. The CDR3 bases are TGTGCCAGCAGTCCCAGTGAGGGAGATAGCAATCAGCCCCAGCATTTT.

The genes are TRBV27 and TRBJ2-7; perhaps TRBD2 as D (5 bases). The ends were cut back, 5 bases at V and 7 bases at J, with 18 bases in the middle. Germline values: CDR1 MNHEY, CDR2 SMNVEV (reference sequence). This CDR3 is built from 14 residues. Here the CDR3 DNA reads TGTGCCAGCAGTCCGGGAATATATCACGGTGAGCAGTACTTC. Amino acid sequence: CASSPGIYHGEQYF.

Many counts were recorded for this clonotype. This chain links TRBV4-1 with TRBJ2-1; no reliable D call. The CDR3 has 14 amino acids. In germline, CDR1 is MGHRA, CDR2 YSYEKL. The V end lost 5 bases, the J end lost 7 bases, and 15 bases lay between the germline ends. This CDR3 is CASSSPTIINEQFF. For the CDR3, the DNA is TGCGCCAGCAGCTCTCCAACGATAATTAATGAGCAGTTCTTC.

This chain connects TRBV5-1 to TRBJ1-1; D may be TRBD1 (5 bases). Trimming took off 0 bases at V and 3 bases at J, with 24 bases between the two ends. Germline V gene lookup returns CDR1 SGHRS and CDR2 YFSETQ. This CDR3 spans 19 amino acids. DNA of the CDR3: TGCGCCAGCAGCTTGGAGGGTTGGGGGAGGGACGAGGTGGACACTGAAGCTTTCTTT. Residues: CASSLEGWGRDEVDTEAFF. Combining the CDR3 with reference TRBV5-1 and TRBJ1-1 gives the whole variable domain KAGVTQTPRYLIKTRGQQVTLSCSPISGHRSVSWYQQTPGQGLQFLFEYFSETQRNKGNFPGRFSGRQFSNSRSEMNVSTLELGDSALYLCASSLEGWGRDEVDTEAFFGQGTRLTVV.